The present T cell receptor (beta chain) was sequenced within a study of T cells after yellow fever vaccination. In its sample, this clonotype was seen a few times. The CDR3 totals 18 residues. The ends lost 5 bases at V and 2 bases at J; junction bases unmatched: 9. Germline V gene sequence: CDR1 SGHTA, CDR2 FQGTGA. A single record per CDR3 protein comes from TCRdb applying MiXCR to the 5' RACE reads. The sample yields around 500,000 distinct CDR3 sequences, less than 25% seen once. This chain joins TRBV7-3 and TRBJ2-6; TRBD1 aligns across 10 bases. The TCR comes from a man in his late teens or twenties who received the YFV17D yellow fever vaccine. This sample comprised PBMCs, obtained roughly 20 days after the first yellow fever vaccination. The chain's CDR3 is CASSPRQGAGTGANVLTF. For the CDR3, the DNA is TGTGCCAGCAGCCCGCGACAGGGGGCAGGAACTGGGGCCAACGTCCTGACTTTC.